The 19 T cell receptor beta chains reported below all come from one sample, sequenced in a study of blood T cells in healthy people across ages. Then a second PCR, running about 6 to 12 cycles, was carried out with a sample-barcoded 5' primer and a J-beta primer mix. MiXCR, applied by TCRdb to the 5' RACE reads, yields one record per CDR3 protein. The profile shows fewer than 750,000 distinct CDR3 sequences, less than 60% of them singletons. The sequencing sample was made of blood. These receptor sequences come from a man older than 75 in good health.

The chain has TRBV29-1 and TRBJ2-3; 10 bases are a match to TRBD2. Germline CDR1 reads SQVTM; CDR2 reads ANQGSEA. The CDR3 is made up of 16 amino acids. The junction had 11 bases not matched to a gene; V was cut back by 3 bases and J by 5 bases. The CDR3 protein is CSVERGSGRVGDTQYF. DNA for the CDR3: TGCAGCGTTGAGCGAGGGAGCGGGAGGGTGGGAGATACGCAGTATTTT.

This clonotype was seen repeatedly, ten times or more. The chain carries TRBV29-1 and TRBJ1-2; unclear D gene. Trimming stripped 0 bases from V and 4 bases from J, with 21 bases between. CDR3 length: 17 residues. CDR1 and CDR2 from the germline V gene are SQVTM and ANQGSEA. This chain's CDR3 is CSVEDRQDPRGLYGYTF. CDR3 nucleotide sequence: TGCAGCGTTGAAGATCGGCAGGACCCCCGAGGGCTCTATGGCTACACCTTC.

This clonotype was recorded only once. The V and J genes are TRBV27 and TRBJ2-2; D call uncertain. There are 14 residues in the CDR3. With 8 bases removed from V and 0 bases from J, the gap between germline ends came to 10 bases. Germline V CDR1 and CDR2: MNHEY, SMNVEV (reference sequence). The CDR3 loop is CASQTYANTGELFF. The CDR3 coding sequence is TGTGCCAGCCAGACGTACGCGAACACCGGGGAGCTGTTTTTT.

Notes on this clonotype: One end of the junction is discordant with germline, which a read error may explain. This chain joins TRBV11-2 and TRBJ2-5, with 7 bases aligning to TRBD1. The J call may be incorrect, as the DNA end agrees better with TRBJ2-7. The germline V gene has CDR1 SGHAT and CDR2 FQNNGV. The CDR3 is 13 amino acids. This CDR3 is CTSSQGTALEQYF. CDR3 DNA: TGTACCAGCAGCCAAGGGACAGCCCTCGAGCAGTACTTC.

This rearrangement joins TRBV12-3 or TRBV12-4 to TRBJ2-7; TRBD1 agrees at 9 bases. The ends lost 5 bases at V and 5 bases at J; junction bases unmatched: 7. The CDR3 runs to 14 residues. The CDR3 DNA sequence: TGTGCCAGCAGTATGGACAGGGGTGGGGACGAGCAGTACTTC. Translation gives CASSMDRGGDEQYF.

This clonotype appeared a few times. The rearrangement joins TRBV20-1 to TRBJ2-4, with 9 bases fitting TRBD2. The J segment lost 1 base and the V segment lost 5 bases, leaving 12 bases of the junction unmatched. Germline-derived CDR1 and CDR2 are DFQATT and SNEGSKA (reference sequence). The CDR3 has 17 residues. The DNA of the CDR3 is TGCAGTGCTCAAAGGGGTAGCGGGAGAGGCGCCAAAAACATTCAGTACTTC. It codes for CSAQRGSGRGAKNIQYF.

J is TRBJ2-5 and V is TRBV3-1; D not resolved. The J call may be faulty, since TRBJ2-7 better matches the DNA end. CDR3 size: 14 residues. Looked up from germline, CDR1 is LGHDT and CDR2 is YNNKEL (reference sequence). In DNA form, the CDR3 reads TGTGCCAGCAGCCAAGAGCCGCTAGTCTACGAGCAGTACTTC. Amino acid sequence: CASSQEPLVYEQYF.

This rearrangement joins TRBV7-2 to TRBJ2-3; possible D gene TRBD1, 6 bases. The CDR3 extends over 15 amino acids. Germline CDR1 is SGHTA and CDR2 is FQGNSA. V was trimmed by 5 bases and J by 3 bases, leaving 15 bases between them. In DNA, the CDR3 is TGTGCCAGCAGCACCGGTCCAGGGGAGACAGATACGCAGTATTTT. It yields the protein CASSTGPGETDTQYF.

The CDR3 DNA reads as TGTGCCAGCAGGACGGGACAGGGGTCATACGAGCAGTACTTC. Protein sequence: CASRTGQGSYEQYF. The gene calls are TRBV12-3 or TRBV12-4 and TRBJ2-7, with 10 bases identical to TRBD1. The CDR3 totals 14 residues. Trimming at V came to 6 bases and at J to 4 bases, leaving 6 bases not matched to a gene.

V and J are TRBV6-2 or TRBV6-3 and TRBJ2-5, with D unresolved. Germline loops: CDR1 MNHEY, CDR2 SVGEGT. This CDR3 region has 17 residues. The germline V and J ends were trimmed by 2 bases and 11 bases, with 27 bases remaining between them. The DNA for the CDR3 is TGTGCCAGCAGTTACGGATTAAAAACCGCCTCCTACAATGAGCAGTACTTC. Translation: CASSYGLKTASYNEQYF.

The chain joins TRBV2 to TRBJ2-3, with D hard to call. The CDR3 consists of 13 residues. V lost 10 bases and J 3 bases, leaving 14 bases between the germline ends. Germline V gene sequence: CDR1 SNHLY, CDR2 FYNNEI. The CDR3 nucleotides read TGTGCCACCATACGGCAGCCGACAGATACGCAGTATTTT. It is translated as CATIRQPTDTQYF.

This clonotype was recorded at least ten times. This rearrangement joins TRBV4-2 to TRBJ1-2; 7 bases are a match to TRBD1. The junction had 5 bases not matched to a gene; V was cut back by 0 bases and J by 4 bases. The CDR3 covers 15 residues. The germline V gene encodes CDR1 LGHNA and CDR2 YNFKEQ. The DNA for the CDR3 is TGTGCCAGCAGCCAAGACTCGACAGGGCGCTATGGCTACACCTTC. This sequence encodes CASSQDSTGRYGYTF.

The genes are TRBV7-9 and TRBJ2-5; the match to TRBD2 covers 9 bases. Trimming at V came to 5 bases and at J to 2 bases, leaving 3 bases not matched to a gene. The CDR3 covers 14 residues. Germline V gene data show CDR1 as SEHNR and CDR2 as FQNEAQ (reference sequence). The CDR3 DNA is TGTGCCAGCAGCCCTAGCGGGGATCAAGAGACCCAGTACTTC. This gives the protein CASSPSGDQETQYF. The full variable domain, completed using reference TRBV7-9 and TRBJ2-5, is DTGVSQNPRHKITKRGQNVTFRCDPISEHNRLYWYRQTLGQGPEFLTYFQNEAQLEKSRLLSDRFSAERPKGSFSTLEIQRTEQGDSAMYLCASSPSGDQETQYFGPGTRLLVL.

This clonotype was seen many times. This chain links TRBV6-5 with TRBJ2-1; 9 positions match TRBD2. This CDR3 is built from 14 residues. Germline trimming cut 5 bases from V and 4 bases from J; bases unmatched to any gene: 3. Germline CDR1 reads MNHEY; CDR2 reads SVGAGI. This chain's CDR3 is CASSSGGIYNEQFF. In DNA form, the CDR3 reads TGTGCCAGCAGTAGCGGGGGGATTTACAATGAGCAGTTCTTC.

This sequence joins TRBV7-2 and TRBJ2-7; TRBD2 aligns across 8 bases. The CDR3 totals 18 residues. Germline trimming cut 5 bases from V and 0 bases from J; bases unmatched to any gene: 15. Germline loops: CDR1 SGHTA, CDR2 FQGNSA. CDR3 in amino acids: CASSLGGFAGGSSYEQYF. The CDR3 DNA reads TGTGCCAGCAGCCTCGGAGGTTTTGCGGGAGGCTCCTCCTACGAGCAGTACTTC.

This clonotype was detected a few times. The chain has TRBV20-1 and TRBJ2-1, with 11 bases identical to TRBD2. Germline CDR1 and CDR2: DFQATT and SNEGSKA (reference sequence). There are 17 residues in the CDR3. V shed 6 bases, J shed 2 bases, and the junction held 12 bases outside the gene matches. The CDR3 coding sequence is TGCAGTGCCGCCGGGACTAGCGGCCCCGGGGCCTACAATGAGCAGTTCTTC. It encodes CSAAGTSGPGAYNEQFF.

The chain employs TRBV20-1 and TRBJ2-1; D tentatively reads TRBD1 or TRBD2 (6 bases each). CDR1 and CDR2 from the germline V gene are DFQATT and SNEGSKA (reference sequence). This CDR3 has 13 amino acids. V shed 5 bases and J shed 7 bases, with 15 bases lying between them. CDR3 sequence reads: CSASHQGRNEQFF. For the CDR3, the DNA is TGCAGTGCTTCCCATCAGGGGAGGAATGAGCAGTTCTTC.

This clonotype was recorded a few times. The chain joins TRBV20-1 to TRBJ1-1; D gene unclear. Deletions cut 1 base from V and 6 bases from J, with 18 bases between. CDR1 is DFQATT, CDR2 SNEGSKA, per germline (reference sequence). CDR3 length: 15 residues. CDR3 sequence (DNA): TGCAGTGCTAGAGGTACGAGGGTTGGGAGTGCTGAAGCTTTCTTT. Residues: CSARGTRVGSAEAFF.

This clonotype has more than one count but fewer than ten. This chain uses TRBV5-1 with TRBJ1-4, with D possibly matching TRBD1 (5 bases). The germline V and J ends were trimmed by 0 bases and 1 base, with 13 bases remaining between them. The CDR3 has 17 residues. Germline-derived CDR1 and CDR2 are SGHRS and YFSETQ. Here the CDR3 DNA reads TGCGCCAGCAGCTTGGTTGGGACGGAAGGAACTAATGAAAAACTGTTTTTT. It translates to CASSLVGTEGTNEKLFF.